The 20 T cell receptor beta chains reported below all come from one sample, sequenced in a study of OX40 agonist ivuxolimab in advanced cancers. Sequencing used immunoSEQ multiplex PCR; TCRdb keeps in-frame clones, though not all of them. This table has more than 45,000 clones, around 79% appearing once. Sequencing used CD4+ or CD8+ T cells sorted from blood, obtained in a trial of the OX40 agonist ivuxolimab. All receptors derive from an adult with an advanced solid tumor such as melanoma, head and neck, liver or kidney cancer.

This clone was found once. The J gene is TRBJ2-7, the V gene TRBV4-1, with D unresolved. V was clipped by 0 bases and J by 0 bases, with 9 bases between them. Germline V CDR1 and CDR2: MGHRA, YSYEKL. This CDR3 is 15 amino acids long. The CDR3 DNA reads as TGCGCCAGCAGCCAAGATCGGGCTAGCTCCTACGAGCAGTACTTC. Its translation: CASSQDRASSYEQYF.

The chain uses TRBV9 and TRBJ1-2; D remains unclear. CDR3 length equals 18 residues. Trimming stripped 0 bases from V and 6 bases from J, with 24 bases between. Germline CDR1 and CDR2: SGDLS and YYNGEE. CDR3 DNA sequence: TGTGCCAGCAGCGTAGCGCCCTTTACCTCAACTGGCGGAGATGGCTACACCTTC. It codes for CASSVAPFTSTGGDGYTF.

This clone has just one count. V and J are TRBV4-1 and TRBJ2-7, with 12 bases matching TRBD1. Germline V gene sequence: CDR1 MGHRA, CDR2 YSYEKL. The J segment lost 7 bases and the V segment lost 6 bases, leaving 7 bases of the junction unmatched. The CDR3 contains 14 residues. The CDR3 coding sequence is TGCGCCAGCAGTAAGGGACAGGGGGCTGGTGAGCAGTACTTC. Amino acids: CASSKGQGAGEQYF.

The chain joins TRBV7-2 to TRBJ1-1; D uncertain. This CDR3 is built from 15 residues. Trimming took 0 bases from V and 0 from J, leaving 8 bases between them. CDR1 is SGHTA, CDR2 FQGNSA, per germline. The CDR3 sequence: CASSLAGGVNTEAFF. CDR3 bases: TGTGCCAGCAGCTTAGCTGGCGGGGTGAACACTGAAGCTTTCTTT.

The chain uses TRBV4-1 and TRBJ1-3; 8 nucleotides match TRBD1. The CDR3 sequence is 16 residues long. J lost 1 base, V lost 1 base, and 3 bases had no gene match. Germline CDR1 is MGHRA and CDR2 is YSYEKL. CDR3 coding DNA: TGCGCCAGCAGCCAAGCAAGGACAGGGTCTGGAAACACCATATATTTT. Amino acid sequence: CASSQARTGSGNTIYF.

V gene TRBV5-1 combines with J gene TRBJ1-1, with D hard to call. Deletions cut 0 bases from V and 0 bases from J, with 12 bases between. The germline V gene has CDR1 SGHRS and CDR2 YFSETQ. This CDR3 has 16 amino acids. CDR3 bases: TGCGCCAGCAGCTTGGGTTGGGGAAACCTGAACACTGAAGCTTTCTTT. This encodes CASSLGWGNLNTEAFF. Full variable domain (outside the CDR3, taken from reference TRBV5-1 and TRBJ1-1): KAGVTQTPRYLIKTRGQQVTLSCSPISGHRSVSWYQQTPGQGLQFLFEYFSETQRNKGNFPGRFSGRQFSNSRSEMNVSTLELGDSALYLCASSLGWGNLNTEAFFGQGTRLTVV.

V gene TRBV29-1 combines with J gene TRBJ2-1; D call uncertain. Germline-derived CDR1 and CDR2 are SQVTM and ANQGSEA. The CDR3 consists of 11 residues. The ends were cut back, 5 bases at V and 8 bases at J, with 10 bases in the middle. The CDR3 DNA reads as TGCAGCGTTTCGACGGTAGATGAGCAGTTCTTC. Its protein is CSVSTVDEQFF.

In its sample, this clone was seen a few times. This sequence joins TRBV7-2 and TRBJ1-1; 7 bases agree with TRBD1. CDR3 length: 14 residues. In germline, CDR1 is SGHTA, CDR2 FQGNSA. J lost 1 base, V lost 5 bases, and 4 bases had no gene match. The CDR3 loop is CASSPRQGNTEAFF. As DNA, the CDR3 is TGTGCCAGCAGCCCGAGACAGGGGAACACTGAAGCTTTCTTT.

The rearrangement joins TRBV10-3 to TRBJ1-3; D is ambiguous. There are 17 residues in the CDR3. Trimming removed 7 bases from V and 6 bases from J, with 25 bases in between. The germline CDR1 and CDR2 sequences are ENHRY and SYGVKD. CDR3 sequence reads: CAIKGSPVDLTPNTIYF. CDR3 DNA: TGTGCCATCAAGGGCAGCCCCGTTGATCTTACTCCAAACACCATATATTTT.

The chain recombines TRBV19 with TRBJ2-3; a possible D gene is TRBD2 (6 bases). CDR1 and CDR2 from the germline V gene are LNHDA and SQIVND (reference sequence). V lost 1 base and J 6 bases, leaving 17 bases between the germline ends. The CDR3 has 16 amino acids. CDR3 in amino acids: CASSIVAGSGWDTQYF. The DNA for the CDR3 is TGTGCCAGTAGTATAGTGGCCGGGAGTGGTTGGGATACGCAGTATTTT.

The chain combines TRBV29-1 with TRBJ2-1; weak D call: TRBD2 (5 bases). The CDR3 is 13 amino acids. The germline gives CDR1 SQVTM, CDR2 ANQGSEA. V lost 2 bases to trimming and J lost 9 bases, with 14 bases between them. Here the CDR3 reads CSVELQARGEQFF. CDR3 nucleotides: TGCAGCGTTGAACTCCAGGCCCGGGGTGAGCAGTTCTTC.

This clone showed up just a few times. CDR3 sequence reads: CASSLGVNQLFF. Here the CDR3 DNA reads TGTGCCAGCAGCTTGGGGGTGAACCAACTGTTTTTT. The J gene is TRBJ1-4, the V gene TRBV5-6; D remains unclear. This CDR3 is built from 12 residues. Germline CDR1 is SGHDT and CDR2 is YYEEEE. V was pared by 0 bases and J by 12 bases, with 9 bases between.

The chain uses TRBV28 and TRBJ2-7; the D gene is possibly TRBD1 (6 bases). Between the trimmed V and J ends, which lost 2 bases and 1 base, there was a span of 12 bases. The CDR3 has 15 residues. The V gene's germline CDR1 is MDHEN and CDR2 SYDVKM. The CDR3 region is CASSLGGSKSYEQYF. The CDR3 DNA sequence: TGTGCCAGCAGTTTAGGGGGCAGCAAATCCTACGAGCAGTACTTC.

The chain carries TRBV4-1 and TRBJ1-3, with D maybe TRBD1 (5 bases). The CDR3 runs to 17 residues. V was cut by 1 base and J by 3 bases, with 16 bases left in between. Germline V gene data show CDR1 as MGHRA and CDR2 as YSYEKL. Here the CDR3 DNA reads TGCGCCAGCAGCCAAGTCTTCCCGGGGGTGATTGGAAACACCATATATTTT. It specifies CASSQVFPGVIGNTIYF.

This clone was found once. V is TRBV27 and J is TRBJ2-7, with a weak D call TRBD2 (7 bases). The CDR3 is made up of 14 amino acids. Germline V gene data show CDR1 as MNHEY and CDR2 as SMNVEV (reference sequence). CDR3 sequence: CAWIEGGLDYEQYF. The CDR3 DNA reads TGTGCTTGGATAGAGGGGGGGCTTGACTACGAGCAGTACTTC.

In DNA, the CDR3 is TGTGCCACCAGCGACGACAGGGACTCCTACGAGCAGTACTTC. Translated, it gives CATSDDRDSYEQYF. J is TRBJ2-7 and V is TRBV15; TRBD1 aligns across 7 bases. Germline values: CDR1 LNHNV, CDR2 YYDKDF (reference sequence). The CDR3 has 14 residues. V shed 5 bases and J 0 bases; nucleotides not matched to a gene: 4.

The chain joins TRBV7-9 to TRBJ2-3, with 14 bases matching TRBD2. J gave up 3 bases and V 5 bases, and 4 bases lay outside the gene matches. CDR3 length: 16 amino acids. Per germline, CDR1 SEHNR and CDR2 FQNEAQ (reference sequence). The CDR3 protein is CASSQGLAGDTDTQYF. CDR3 sequence (DNA): TGTGCCAGCAGCCAGGGACTAGCGGGGGATACAGATACGCAGTATTTT.

The V gene is TRBV4-1, the J gene TRBJ1-3, with D perhaps matching TRBD1 (6 bases). The CDR3 loop spans 20 amino acids. Trimming shortened V by 1 base and J by 0 bases, and 22 bases separated the two germline ends. Per the germline V gene, CDR1 is MGHRA and CDR2 is YSYEKL. The CDR3: CASSQGTLRGPTHSGNTIYF. The CDR3 nucleotides are TGCGCCAGCAGCCAAGGAACGCTTCGGGGGCCGACGCACTCTGGAAACACCATATATTTT.

This clone turned up a few times. The sample holds other DNA sequences that translate to the same CDR3. The rearrangement links TRBV7-9 to TRBJ1-1; D is possibly TRBD1 (6 bases). Germline V gene lookup returns CDR1 SEHNR and CDR2 FQNEAQ (reference sequence). V shed 6 bases and J shed 4 bases, with 12 bases lying between them. This CDR3 contains 13 residues. DNA for the CDR3: TGTGCCAGCAGTAAGGGGGGATCCACTGAAGCTTTCTTT. It translates to CASSKGGSTEAFF.

The chain combines TRBV30 with TRBJ2-2; D might be TRBD1 or TRBD2, each matching 5 bases. Germline values: CDR1 GTSNPN, CDR2 SVGIG (reference sequence). CDR3 size: 13 residues. V lost 5 bases, J lost 4 bases, and 11 bases lay in between. The CDR3 sequence: CAWARDLTGELFF. CDR3 sequence (DNA): TGTGCCTGGGCAAGGGACCTCACCGGGGAGCTGTTTTTT.